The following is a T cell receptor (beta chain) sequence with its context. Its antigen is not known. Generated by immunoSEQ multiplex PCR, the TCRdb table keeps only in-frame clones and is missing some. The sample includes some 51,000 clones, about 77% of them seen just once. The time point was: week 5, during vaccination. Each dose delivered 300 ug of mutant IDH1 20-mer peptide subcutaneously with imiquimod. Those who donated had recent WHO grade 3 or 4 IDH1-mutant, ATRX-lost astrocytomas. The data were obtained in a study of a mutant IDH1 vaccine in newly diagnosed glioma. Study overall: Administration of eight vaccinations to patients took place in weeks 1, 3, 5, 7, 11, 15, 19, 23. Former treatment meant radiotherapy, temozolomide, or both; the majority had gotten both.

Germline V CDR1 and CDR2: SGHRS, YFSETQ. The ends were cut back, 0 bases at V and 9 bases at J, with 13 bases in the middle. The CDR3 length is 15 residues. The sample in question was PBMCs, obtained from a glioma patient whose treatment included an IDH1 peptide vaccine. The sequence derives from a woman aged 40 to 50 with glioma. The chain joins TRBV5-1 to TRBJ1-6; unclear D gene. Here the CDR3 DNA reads TGCGCCAGCAGCTTGGATGAGGGTTCGACTTCACCCCTCCACTTT. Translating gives CASSLDEGSTSPLHF.